These 8 T cell receptor beta chains share one sample of origin, sequenced in a study of T cell responses to AZD1222 COVID-19 vaccine. The method was immunoSEQ multiplex PCR; TCRdb's version includes in-frame clones alone and lacks a portion of them. The table lists approximately 180,000 clones, approximately 92% of them singletons. Here the sequenced sample was peripheral blood, taken 28 days after the second dose of the MenACWY control vaccine. Receptor source: an adult who received the MenACWY meningococcal vaccine as a control.

This chain links TRBV7-2 with TRBJ2-1; 13 bases match TRBD2. The CDR3 has 16 residues. V shed 0 bases and J 9 bases; nucleotides not matched to a gene: 5. Germline CDR1 is SGHTA and CDR2 is FQGNSA. In nucleotides, the CDR3 is TGTGCCAGCAGCTTAGCGCGGACTAGCGGGGGTGGTGAGCAGTTCTTC. It codes for CASSLARTSGGGEQFF.

The gene calls are TRBV4-1 and TRBJ1-2; a possible D gene is TRBD1 (6 bases). Trimming stripped 1 base from V and 3 bases from J, with 18 bases between. This CDR3 comprises 17 residues. Germline V gene sequence: CDR1 MGHRA, CDR2 YSYEKL. The CDR3 coding sequence is TGCGCCAGCAGCCAAGGCCCCGCCACAGGGATTGACTATGGCTACACCTTC. This gives the protein CASSQGPATGIDYGYTF.

The genes are TRBV27 and TRBJ1-6; perhaps TRBD1 as D (6 bases). The length of the CDR3 is 15 residues. Trimming cost V 7 bases and J 3 bases, with 13 bases left between them. Per the germline V gene, CDR1 is MNHEY and CDR2 is SMNVEV (reference sequence). The CDR3 sequence is CASTQSGVYNSPLHF. CDR3 coding DNA: TGTGCCAGCACCCAGTCAGGGGTCTATAATTCACCCCTCCACTTT.

Turning to this clone: The same CDR3 is also encoded by other DNA sequences in this sample. The chain uses TRBV18 and TRBJ1-2; 8 nucleotides agree with TRBD1. CDR1 is KGHSH and CDR2 is LQKENI in the germline V gene. With 3 bases clipped from V and 5 bases from J, the junction kept 2 bases outside the gene matches. This CDR3 is built from 13 residues. The CDR3 region has the DNA TGTGCCAGCTCACCTGACAGGGGTTATGGCTACACCTTC. This translates into CASSPDRGYGYTF.

The gene calls are TRBV3-1 (or the pseudogene TRBV3-2) and TRBJ1-4; a possible D gene is TRBD1 (6 bases). The germline gives CDR1 LGHDT, CDR2 YNNKEL (reference sequence). This CDR3 comprises 14 residues. The ends were cut back, 5 bases at V and 8 bases at J, with 15 bases in the middle. This CDR3 is CASSLVQGREKLFF. CDR3 nucleotide sequence: TGTGCCAGCAGCTTAGTACAGGGACGAGAAAAACTGTTTTTT.

The chain combines TRBV2 with TRBJ1-1; 9 nucleotides align to TRBD1. The CDR3 is 16 amino acids. Trimming removed 1 base from V and 5 bases from J; junction bases left unmatched: 8. Looked up from germline, CDR1 is SNHLY and CDR2 is FYNNEI. The CDR3 bases are TGTGCCAGCAGTGAAGACAGGGGGCGCGTTAGTACTGAAGCTTTCTTT. It specifies CASSEDRGRVSTEAFF.

This chain links TRBV4-3 with TRBJ1-2, with D uncertain. Trimming left V 0 bases short and J 4 bases short, with 18 bases between. The CDR3 has 17 residues. Per the germline V gene, CDR1 is LGHNA and CDR2 is YSLEER. CDR3 nucleotide sequence: TGCGCCAGCAGCCAAGATTATAAAGAAGGGAACTCCTATGGCTACACCTTC. This codes for CASSQDYKEGNSYGYTF.

The chain couples TRBV5-1 to TRBJ1-4; D may be TRBD1 (5 bases). There are 14 residues in the CDR3. The V and J ends lost 1 base and 4 bases respectively, with 8 bases between them. Germline assignment: CDR1 SGHRS and CDR2 YFSETQ. In nucleotides, the CDR3 is TGCGCCAGCAGCTTGAGACAGCTTAATGAAAAACTGTTTTTT. Translating gives CASSLRQLNEKLFF.